Listed below are T cell receptor beta chains from one sample, sequenced in a study of blood T cell repertoires in COVID-19. Produced via immunoSEQ multiplex PCR; TCRdb's table is partial and in-frame only. The sample records 200,000 to 250,000 clones, around 84% being singletons. Sequenced input: peripheral blood. The receptor set was obtained from a woman aged 60 to 75 who had recovered from COVID-19. Each CDR3 is given with its conserved first and last residue. Fields, in order: V gene, J gene, CDR3 length, CDR3 protein.

TRBV7-2	TRBJ1-1	12	CASSYVLTEAFF
TRBV6-5	TRBJ2-1	14	CASSYGGTDNEQFF
TRBV5-4	TRBJ1-5	15	CASSPGTGGNQPQHF
TRBV18	TRBJ1-3	15	CASSPIEGQGNTIYF
TRBV5-1	TRBJ1-4	13	CASSGGQSEKLFF
TRBV7-8	TRBJ2-7	14	CASSLGSGSYEQYF
TRBV30	TRBJ2-3	15	CAWSLPGTATDTQYF
TRBV2	TRBJ1-5	13	CASSGSGLQPQHF
TRBV7-6	TRBJ2-1	16	CASSLEDSSSYNEQFF
TRBV12-5	TRBJ1-1	15	CASGSDRGWLTEAFF
TRBV5-1	TRBJ1-4	14	CASSLVQGGEKLFF
TRBV19	TRBJ2-7	15	CASRAAHSVRREQYF
TRBV5-1	TRBJ2-7	15	CASSLLFRGTYEQYF
TRBV5-6	TRBJ1-1	14	CASSDRDRGPAAFF
TRBV9	TRBJ1-2	15	CASSAIDRGAYGYTF
TRBV5-1	TRBJ1-4	18	CASSLVGGQGATNEKLFF
TRBV9	TRBJ2-1	15	CASSPQMGLRPEQFF
TRBV7-9	TRBJ1-6	18	CASSGEWDRVAGNSPLHF
TRBV15	TRBJ1-5	14	CATSRDRGLQPQHF
TRBV7-8	TRBJ2-2	13	CASSHRVAGELFF
TRBV14	TRBJ2-2	15	CASSQEISAAGELFF
TRBV6-1	TRBJ2-7	13	CASSEVGEYEQYF
TRBV7-2	TRBJ1-2	13	CASSPDRGYGYTF
TRBV5-6	TRBJ2-1	15	CASSLAYRGANEQFF
TRBV6-1	TRBJ2-7	16	CASSETPGQGANEQYF